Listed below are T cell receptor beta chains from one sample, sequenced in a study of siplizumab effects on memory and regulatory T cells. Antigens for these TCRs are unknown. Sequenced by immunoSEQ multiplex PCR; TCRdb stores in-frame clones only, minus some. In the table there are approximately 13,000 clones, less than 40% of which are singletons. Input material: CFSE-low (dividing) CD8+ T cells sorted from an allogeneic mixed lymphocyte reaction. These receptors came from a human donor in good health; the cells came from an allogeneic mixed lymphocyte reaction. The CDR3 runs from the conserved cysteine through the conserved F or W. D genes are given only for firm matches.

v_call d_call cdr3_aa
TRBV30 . CAWSVGMSFEAFF
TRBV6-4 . CASRPGELYGYTF
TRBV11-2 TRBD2 CASSRLAGYEQYF
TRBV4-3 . CASSQDPSYNEQFF
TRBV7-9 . CASSLETDWDTEAFF
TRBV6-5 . CASSYSTEQYF
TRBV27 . CASSWGRGGQPQHF
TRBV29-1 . CSVGGGGTEAFF
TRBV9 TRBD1 CASSLTGPYEQYF
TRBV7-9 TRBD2 CASSFPLADYNEQFF
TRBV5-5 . CASGLSLSTDTQYF
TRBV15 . CATSREDRGSYEQYF
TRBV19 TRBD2 CASAPAGVSYEQYF
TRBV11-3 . CASSTRDGSTDTQYF
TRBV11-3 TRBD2 CASSLQRGSSYNEQFF
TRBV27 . CASSLTSEYYEQYF
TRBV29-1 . CSVWDGLNTEAFF
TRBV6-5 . CASSFPTEAFF
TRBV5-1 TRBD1 CASSPGTDQETQYF
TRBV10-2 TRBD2 CASRTISGSWNNEQFF
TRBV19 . CASRHGDTEAFF
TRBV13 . CASSPRTVSYEQYF
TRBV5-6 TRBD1 CASSFGQGVGNQPQHF
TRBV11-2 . CASSLGPTYEQYF
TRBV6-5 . CASSATSPGYTEAFF
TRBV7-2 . CASTSWGIGRPGTDTQYF
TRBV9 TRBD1 CASSVEGGLYTDTQYF
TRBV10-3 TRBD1 CAISDPGTDYNEQFF
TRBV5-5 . CASSQGTPYEQYF
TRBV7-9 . CASRNYPTGQNTEAFF
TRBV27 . CASSHGGLHQPQHF
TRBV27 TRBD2 CASSSGLAGVYEQYF
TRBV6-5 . CASSYQGHIETQYF
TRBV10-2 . CASNDMHNEQFF
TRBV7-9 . CASSLYNEKLFF
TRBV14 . CASNSNPGVQETQYF
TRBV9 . CASSVVSNTEAFF
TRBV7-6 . CASSLGTESYEQYF
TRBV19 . CASSMTQTYGYTF
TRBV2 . CASSEALGILYEQYF
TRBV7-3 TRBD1 CASSSGTGLPPTDTQYF
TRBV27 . CASSLGGTSYEQYF
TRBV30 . CAWSVSDNNEQFF
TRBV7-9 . CASSPPLLDEQYF
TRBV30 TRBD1 CAWSPGQGPTEAFF
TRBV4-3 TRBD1 CASSTRGGSKAFF
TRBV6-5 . CASSYAAYRDTQYF
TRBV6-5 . CASSTGDEQFF
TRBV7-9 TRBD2 CASSFAPGLAGVKETQYF
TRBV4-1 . CASSQQFANTGELFF
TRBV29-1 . CSVEDTRTPHYEQYF
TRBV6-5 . CASSYGRVGEYNEQFF
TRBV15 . CATSRDRGRNQPQHF
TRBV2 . CASSEGSSYGEQYF
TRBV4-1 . CASSQVQEYEQYF